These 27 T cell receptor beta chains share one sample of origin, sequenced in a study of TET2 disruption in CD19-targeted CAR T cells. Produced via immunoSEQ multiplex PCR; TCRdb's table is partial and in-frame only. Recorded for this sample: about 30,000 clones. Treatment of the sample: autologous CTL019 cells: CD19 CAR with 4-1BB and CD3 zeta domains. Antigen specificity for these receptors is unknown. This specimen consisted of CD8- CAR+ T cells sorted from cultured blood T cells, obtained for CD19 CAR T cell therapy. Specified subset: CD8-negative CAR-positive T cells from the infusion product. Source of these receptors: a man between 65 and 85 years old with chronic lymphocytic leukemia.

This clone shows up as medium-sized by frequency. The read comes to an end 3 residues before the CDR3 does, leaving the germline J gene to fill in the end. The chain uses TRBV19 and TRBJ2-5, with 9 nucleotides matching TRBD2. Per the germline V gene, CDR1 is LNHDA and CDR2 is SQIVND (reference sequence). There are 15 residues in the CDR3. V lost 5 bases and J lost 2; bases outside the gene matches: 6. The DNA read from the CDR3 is TGTGCCAGTAGTCAAGCGGGGGGAGGGCAAGAGACC. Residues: CASSQAGGGQET. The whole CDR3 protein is CASSQAGGGQETQYF.

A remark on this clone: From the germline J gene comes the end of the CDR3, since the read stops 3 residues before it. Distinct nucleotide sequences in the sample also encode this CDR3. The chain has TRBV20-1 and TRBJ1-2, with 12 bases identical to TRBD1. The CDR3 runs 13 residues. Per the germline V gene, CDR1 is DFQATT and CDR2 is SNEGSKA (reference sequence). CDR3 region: CSAPGQGAWGYTF. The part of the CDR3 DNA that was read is TGCAGTGCCCCGGGACAGGGGGCTTGGGGT.

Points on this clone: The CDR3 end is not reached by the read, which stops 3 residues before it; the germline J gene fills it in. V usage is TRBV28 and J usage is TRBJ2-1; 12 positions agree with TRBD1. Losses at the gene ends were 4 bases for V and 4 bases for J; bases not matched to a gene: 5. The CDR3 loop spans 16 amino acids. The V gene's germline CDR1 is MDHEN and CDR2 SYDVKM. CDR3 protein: CASSSPGQGAYNEQFF. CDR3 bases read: TGTGCCAGCAGTTCCCCGGGACAGGGGGCATACAATGAG.

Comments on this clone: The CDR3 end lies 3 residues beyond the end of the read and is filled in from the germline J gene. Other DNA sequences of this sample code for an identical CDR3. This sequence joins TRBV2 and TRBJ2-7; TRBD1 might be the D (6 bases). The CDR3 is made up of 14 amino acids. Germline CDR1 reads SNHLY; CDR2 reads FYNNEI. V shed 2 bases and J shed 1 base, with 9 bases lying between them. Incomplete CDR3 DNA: TGTGCCAGCAGTGAACAAGGGGGTTCCTACGAG. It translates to CASSEQGGSYE. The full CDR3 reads CASSEQGGSYEQYF. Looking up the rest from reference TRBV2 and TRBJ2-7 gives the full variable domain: EPEVTQTPSHQVTQMGQEVILRCVPISNHLYFYWYRQILGQKVEFLVSFYNNEISEKSEIFDDQFSVERPDGSNFTLKIRSTKLEDSAMYFCASSEQGGSYEQYFGPGTRLTVT.

This CDR3 is CASSSTGAVTDTQYF. CDR3 bases read: TGTGCCAGTAGTTCAACAGGGGCCGTCACAGATACG. The gene calls are TRBV19 and TRBJ2-3; 7 positions match TRBD1. The CDR3 end is not reached by the read, which stops 3 residues before it; the germline J gene fills it in. Trimming cost V 5 bases and J 2 bases; bases outside gene matches: 7. The CDR3 covers 15 residues. The germline V gene encodes CDR1 LNHDA and CDR2 SQIVND (reference sequence).

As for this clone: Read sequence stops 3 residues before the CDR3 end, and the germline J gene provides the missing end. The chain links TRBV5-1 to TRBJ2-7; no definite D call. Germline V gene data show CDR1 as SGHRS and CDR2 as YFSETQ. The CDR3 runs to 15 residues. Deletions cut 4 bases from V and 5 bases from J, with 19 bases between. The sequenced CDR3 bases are TGCGCCAGCAGCCAAACCGTGAGTAGTACGAACGAG. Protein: CASSQTVSSTNE. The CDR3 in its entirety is CASSQTVSSTNEQYF.

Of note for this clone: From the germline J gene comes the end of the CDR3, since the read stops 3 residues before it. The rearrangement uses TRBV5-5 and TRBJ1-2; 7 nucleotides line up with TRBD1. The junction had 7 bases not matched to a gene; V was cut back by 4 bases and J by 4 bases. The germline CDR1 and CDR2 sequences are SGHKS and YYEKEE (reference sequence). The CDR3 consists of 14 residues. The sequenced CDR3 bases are TGTGCCAGCAGCCCAACGACAGGGACCTATGGC. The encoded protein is CASSPTTGTYG. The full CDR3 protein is CASSPTTGTYGYTF.

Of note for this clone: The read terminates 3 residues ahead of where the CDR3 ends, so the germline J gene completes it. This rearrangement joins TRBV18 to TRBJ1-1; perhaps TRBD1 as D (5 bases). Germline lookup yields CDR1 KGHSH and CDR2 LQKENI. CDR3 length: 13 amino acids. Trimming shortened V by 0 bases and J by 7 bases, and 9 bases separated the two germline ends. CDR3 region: CASSPPGGSEAFF. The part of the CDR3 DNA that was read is TGTGCCAGCTCACCACCGGGGGGGAGTGAA.

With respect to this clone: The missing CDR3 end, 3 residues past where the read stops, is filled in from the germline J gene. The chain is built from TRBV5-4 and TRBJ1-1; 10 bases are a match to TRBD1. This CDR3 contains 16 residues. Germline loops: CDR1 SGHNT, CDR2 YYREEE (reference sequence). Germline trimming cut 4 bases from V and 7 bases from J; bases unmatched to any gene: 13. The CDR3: CASSARTGGSMFEAFF. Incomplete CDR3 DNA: TGTGCCAGCAGCGCCCGGACAGGGGGGTCGATGTTTGAA.

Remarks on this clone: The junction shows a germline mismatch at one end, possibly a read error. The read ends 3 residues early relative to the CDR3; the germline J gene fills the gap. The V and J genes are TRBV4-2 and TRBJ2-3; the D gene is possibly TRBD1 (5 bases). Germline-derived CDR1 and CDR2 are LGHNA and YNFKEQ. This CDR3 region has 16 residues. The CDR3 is CASSQEGVSGNQPQYF. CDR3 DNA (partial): TGCGCCAGCAGCCAGGAAGGGGTTTCGGGCAATCAGCCG.

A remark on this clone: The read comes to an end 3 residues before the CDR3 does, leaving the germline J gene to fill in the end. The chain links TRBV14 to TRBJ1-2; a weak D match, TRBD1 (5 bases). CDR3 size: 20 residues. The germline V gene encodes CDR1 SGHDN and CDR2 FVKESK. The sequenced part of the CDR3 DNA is TGTGCCAGCAGCCCCGGTATGATCGGCAGGGCAAGTCACAGATCTGGCGAC. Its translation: CASSPGMIGRASHRSGD. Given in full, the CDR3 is CASSPGMIGRASHRSGDYTF.

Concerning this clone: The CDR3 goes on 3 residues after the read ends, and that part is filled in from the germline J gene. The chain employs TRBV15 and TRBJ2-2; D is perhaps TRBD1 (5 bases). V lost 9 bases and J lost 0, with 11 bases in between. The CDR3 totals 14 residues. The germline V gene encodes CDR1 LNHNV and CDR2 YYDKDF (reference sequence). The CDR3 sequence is CATKGETNTGELFF. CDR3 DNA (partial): TGTGCCACTAAAGGGGAAACGAACACCGGGGAG.

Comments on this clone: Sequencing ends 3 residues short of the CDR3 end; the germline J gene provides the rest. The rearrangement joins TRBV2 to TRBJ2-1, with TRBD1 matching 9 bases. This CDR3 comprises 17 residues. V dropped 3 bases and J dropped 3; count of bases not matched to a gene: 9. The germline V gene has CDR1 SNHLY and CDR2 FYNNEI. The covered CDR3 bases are TGTGCCAGCAGTGAGACAGGGGGGCTAGCGAACTACAATGAG. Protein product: CASSETGGLANYNE. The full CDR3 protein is CASSETGGLANYNEQFF.

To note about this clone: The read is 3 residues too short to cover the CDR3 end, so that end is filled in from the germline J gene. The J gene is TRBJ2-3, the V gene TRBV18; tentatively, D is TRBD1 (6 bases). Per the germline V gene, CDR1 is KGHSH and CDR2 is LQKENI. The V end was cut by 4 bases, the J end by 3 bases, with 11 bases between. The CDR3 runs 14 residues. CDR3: CASSLGQRTDTQYF. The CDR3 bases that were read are TGTGCCAGCTCACTGGGACAACGGACAGATACG. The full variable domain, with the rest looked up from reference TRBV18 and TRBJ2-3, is NAGVMQNPRHLVRRRGQEARLRCSPMKGHSHVYWYRQLPEEGLKFMVYLQKENIIDESGMPKERFSAEFPKEGPSILRIQQVVRGDSAAYFCASSLGQRTDTQYFGPGTRLTVL.

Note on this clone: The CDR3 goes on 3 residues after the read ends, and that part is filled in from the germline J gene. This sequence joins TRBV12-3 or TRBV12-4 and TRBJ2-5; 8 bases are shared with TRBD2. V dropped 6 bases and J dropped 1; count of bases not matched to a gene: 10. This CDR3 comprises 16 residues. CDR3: CASRSGTRGSQETQYF. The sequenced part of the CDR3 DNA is TGTGCCAGCAGGTCCGGGACTAGAGGTTCCCAAGAGACC.

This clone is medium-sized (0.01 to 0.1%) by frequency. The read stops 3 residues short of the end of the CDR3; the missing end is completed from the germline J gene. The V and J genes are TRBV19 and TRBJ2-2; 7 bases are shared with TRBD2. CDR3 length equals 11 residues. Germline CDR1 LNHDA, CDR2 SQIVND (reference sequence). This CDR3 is CASSTSLKLFF. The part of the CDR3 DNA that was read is TGTGCCAGTTCGACTAGCCTTAAG.

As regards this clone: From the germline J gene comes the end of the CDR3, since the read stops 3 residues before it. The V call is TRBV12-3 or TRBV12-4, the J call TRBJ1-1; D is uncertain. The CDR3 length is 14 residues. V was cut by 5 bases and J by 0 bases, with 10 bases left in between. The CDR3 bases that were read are TGTGCCAGCAGTGCCCAAGGCATGAACACTGAA. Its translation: CASSAQGMNTE. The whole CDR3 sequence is CASSAQGMNTEAFF.

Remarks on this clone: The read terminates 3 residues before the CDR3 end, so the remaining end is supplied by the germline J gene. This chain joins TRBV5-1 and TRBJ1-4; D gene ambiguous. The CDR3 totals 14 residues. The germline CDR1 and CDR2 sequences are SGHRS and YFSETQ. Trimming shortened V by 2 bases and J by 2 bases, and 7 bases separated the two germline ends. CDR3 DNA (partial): TGCGCCAGCAGCTTAGGCTCTACTAATGAAAAA. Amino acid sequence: CASSLGSTNEK. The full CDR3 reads CASSLGSTNEKLFF.

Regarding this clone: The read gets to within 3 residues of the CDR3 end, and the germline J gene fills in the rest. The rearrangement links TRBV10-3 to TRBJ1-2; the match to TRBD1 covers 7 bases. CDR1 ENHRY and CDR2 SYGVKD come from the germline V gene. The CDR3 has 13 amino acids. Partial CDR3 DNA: TGTGCCATCGGCGGGACAGACTCCTACGAC. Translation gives CAIGGTDSYD. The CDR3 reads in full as CAIGGTDSYDYTF.

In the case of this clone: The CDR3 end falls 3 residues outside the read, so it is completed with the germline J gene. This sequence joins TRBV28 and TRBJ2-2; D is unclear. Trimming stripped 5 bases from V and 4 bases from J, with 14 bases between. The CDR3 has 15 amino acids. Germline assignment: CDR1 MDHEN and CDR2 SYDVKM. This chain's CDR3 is CASSPNSVRTGELFF. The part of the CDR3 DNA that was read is TGTGCCAGCAGTCCAAATAGTGTGCGCACCGGGGAG. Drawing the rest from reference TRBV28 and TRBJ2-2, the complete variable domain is DVKVTQSSRYLVKRTGEKVFLECVQDMDHENMFWYRQDPGLGLRLIYFSYDVKMKEKGDIPEGYSVSREKKERFSLILESASTNQTSMYLCASSPNSVRTGELFFGEGSRLTVL.

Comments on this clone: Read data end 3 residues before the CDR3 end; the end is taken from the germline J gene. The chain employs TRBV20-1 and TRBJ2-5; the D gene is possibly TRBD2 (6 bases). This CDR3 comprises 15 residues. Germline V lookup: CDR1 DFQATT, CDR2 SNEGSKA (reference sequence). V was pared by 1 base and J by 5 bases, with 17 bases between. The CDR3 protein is CSARGGFAGWETQYF. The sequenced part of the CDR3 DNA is TGCAGTGCTAGAGGAGGTTTCGCGGGGTGGGAGACC.

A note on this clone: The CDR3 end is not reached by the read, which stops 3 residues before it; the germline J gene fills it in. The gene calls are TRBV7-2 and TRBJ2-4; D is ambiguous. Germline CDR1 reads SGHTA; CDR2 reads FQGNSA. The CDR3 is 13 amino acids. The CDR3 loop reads CASSLGSSYGQYF. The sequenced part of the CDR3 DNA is TGTGCCAGCAGCTTAGGATCAAGCTATGGT.

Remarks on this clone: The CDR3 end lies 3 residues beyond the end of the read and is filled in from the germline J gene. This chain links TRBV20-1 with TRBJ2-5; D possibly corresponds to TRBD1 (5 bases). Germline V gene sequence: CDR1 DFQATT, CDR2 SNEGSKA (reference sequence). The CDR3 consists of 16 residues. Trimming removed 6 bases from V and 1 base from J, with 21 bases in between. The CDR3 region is CSAPLAQGFIQETQYF. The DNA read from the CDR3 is TGCAGTGCCCCTCTGGCCCAGGGCTTTATCCAAGAGACC.

CDR3: CASSLRTGGQETQYF. CDR3 bases read: TGTGCCAGCAGCTTGAGGACAGGAGGGCAAGAGACC. The rearrangement joins TRBV5-8 to TRBJ2-5, with a weak D call TRBD1 (7 bases). The sequence runs out 3 residues before the end of the CDR3; the remainder is reconstructed from the germline J gene. CDR1 is SGHTS, CDR2 YDEGEE, per germline. V was cut by 1 base and J by 2 bases, with 12 bases left in between. The CDR3 totals 15 residues. Full variable domain (rest looked up from reference TRBV5-8 and TRBJ2-5): EAGVTQSPTHLIKTRGQQATLRCSPISGHTSVYWYQQALGLGLQFLLWYDEGEERNRGNFPPRFSGRQFPNYSSELNVNALELEDSALYLCASSLRTGGQETQYFGPGTRLLVL.

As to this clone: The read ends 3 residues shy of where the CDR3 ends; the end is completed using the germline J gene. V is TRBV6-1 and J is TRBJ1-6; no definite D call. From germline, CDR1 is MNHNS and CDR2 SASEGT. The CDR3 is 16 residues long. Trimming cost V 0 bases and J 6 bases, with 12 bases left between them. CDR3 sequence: CASSEALLAVNSPLHF. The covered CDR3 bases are TGTGCCAGCAGTGAAGCGCTTCTGGCAGTTAATTCACCC.

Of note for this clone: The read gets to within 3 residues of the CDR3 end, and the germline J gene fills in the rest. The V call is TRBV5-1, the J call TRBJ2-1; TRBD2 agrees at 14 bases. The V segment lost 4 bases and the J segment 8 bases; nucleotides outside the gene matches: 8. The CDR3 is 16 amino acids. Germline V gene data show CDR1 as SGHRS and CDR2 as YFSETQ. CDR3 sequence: CASSDGLAGGRDEQFF. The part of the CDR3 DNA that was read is TGCGCCAGCAGCGATGGACTAGCGGGGGGCCGAGATGAG.

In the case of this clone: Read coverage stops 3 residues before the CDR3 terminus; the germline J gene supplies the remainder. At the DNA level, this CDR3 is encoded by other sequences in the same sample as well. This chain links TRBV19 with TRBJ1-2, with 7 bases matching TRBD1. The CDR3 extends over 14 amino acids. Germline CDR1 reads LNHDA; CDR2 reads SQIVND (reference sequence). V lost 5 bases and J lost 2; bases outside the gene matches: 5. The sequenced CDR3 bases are TGTGCCAGTAGTTCCCAGGGGGTGAACTATGGC. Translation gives CASSSQGVNYG. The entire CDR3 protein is CASSSQGVNYGYTF.